Listed below are T cell receptor beta chains from one sample, sequenced in a study of cytomegalovirus exposure and HLA in healthy donors. Some clones are missing from TCRdb's copy, which holds only in-frame ones; the method was immunoSEQ multiplex PCR. The top ten clones hold over 0.2% of a sample with roughly 120,000 clones, 65% to 85% of them seen once. Sequencing was performed on PBMCs. The receptor set was obtained from a man aged 45-65 years in good health and CMV-seronegative. Both conserved end residues are trimmed from each CDR3. D genes are given only for firm matches. The size field is filled for only some rows; it gives once, few, many or a size class.

size,D,V,CDR3
.,TRBD2,TRBV5-5,ASSFRLAGLSYNEQF
.,TRBD2,TRBV6-5,ASRYSGSSPYEQY
.,.,TRBV7-8,ASSSRGSSGNTIY
.,.,TRBV7-6,ASSFDLGAGDYNEQF
few,TRBD1,TRBV15,ATSSLPGQGSGADGYT
.,.,TRBV7-3,ASSLLGAETQY
.,.,TRBV7-9,ASSHPPPGEKLF
once,TRBD2,TRBV29-1,SVVMGGSGELF
.,TRBD2,TRBV7-2,VSSLGLAGGETQY
.,TRBD1,TRBV5-5,ASSWGQIEWGQRQETQY
.,.,TRBV4-2,ASSHSRISRSDNEQF
.,.,TRBV28,ASSLGTLSADTQY
few,TRBD1,TRBV25-1,ASRGTGNGYT
.,TRBD1,TRBV7-2,ASTLDRANNEQY
.,TRBD1,TRBV5-4,ASSSPQGSTDTQY
.,.,TRBV2,ARGEETQY
.,TRBD2,TRBV7-3,ASSPGLATYNEQF
.,.,TRBV7-8,ASSKSGVSSGANVLT
.,.,TRBV9,ASSVAASSYEQY
.,.,TRBV5-5,ASSFRVLTYEQY
.,.,TRBV20-1,SAQGTAQN
.,TRBD2,TRBV28,ASRTSGGAGELF
.,.,TRBV5-4,ASSLAITRGGELF
.,TRBD2,TRBV7-2,ASSRTAGVDTQY
.,.,TRBV18,ASSPPRGGYT
once,.,TRBV29-1,SVGHRESGGYP
.,TRBD1,TRBV7-9,ASSLDRGAISEAF